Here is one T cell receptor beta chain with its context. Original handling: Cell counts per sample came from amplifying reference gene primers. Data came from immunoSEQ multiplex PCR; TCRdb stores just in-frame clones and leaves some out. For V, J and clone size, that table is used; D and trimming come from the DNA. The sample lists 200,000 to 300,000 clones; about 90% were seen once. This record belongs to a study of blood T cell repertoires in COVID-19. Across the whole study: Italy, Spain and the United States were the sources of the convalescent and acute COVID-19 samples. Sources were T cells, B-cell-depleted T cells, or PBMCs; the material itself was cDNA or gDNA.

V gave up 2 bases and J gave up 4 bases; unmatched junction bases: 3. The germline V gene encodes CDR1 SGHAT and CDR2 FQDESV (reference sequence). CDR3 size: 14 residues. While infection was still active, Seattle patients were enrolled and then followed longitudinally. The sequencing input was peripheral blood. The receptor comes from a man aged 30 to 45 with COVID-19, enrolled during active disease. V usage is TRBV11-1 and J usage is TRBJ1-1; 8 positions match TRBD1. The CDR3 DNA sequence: TGTGCCAGCAGCTTAAGGACAGGGAGCACTGAAGCTTTCTTT. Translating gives CASSLRTGSTEAFF. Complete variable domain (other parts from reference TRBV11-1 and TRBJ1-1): EAEVAQSPRYKITEKSQAVAFWCDPISGHATLYWYRQILGQGPELLVQFQDESVVDDSQLPKDRFSAERLKGVDSTLKIQPAELGDSAMYLCASSLRTGSTEAFFGQGTRLTVV.